These 10 T cell receptor beta chains were all obtained from the same sample, sequenced in a study of shared clonotypes between healthy human individuals. Method: immunoSEQ multiplex PCR; TCRdb's copy keeps in-frame clones and lacks some. The sample carries 500,000 to 650,000 clones, around three quarters recorded once. The sequencing sample was made of PBMCs. The receptors derive from a woman between 35 and 50 years old in good health. Some clones in this sample may be carry-over from other donors' samples.

The V call is TRBV5-8, the J call TRBJ1-2; D may be TRBD1 (5 bases). The V and J ends lost 4 bases and 5 bases respectively, with 24 bases between them. CDR1 and CDR2 from the germline V gene are SGHTS and YDEGEE. This CDR3 has 17 amino acids. CDR3: CASSNRVLRRGVYGYTF. The CDR3 DNA reads as TGTGCCAGCAGCAATCGGGTTCTCCGGCGAGGGGTATATGGCTACACCTTC.

The rearrangement joins TRBV10-3 to TRBJ2-1; either TRBD1 or TRBD2 may fit D (5 bases each). Germline V gene data show CDR1 as ENHRY and CDR2 as SYGVKD. V lost 5 bases, J lost 9 bases, and 8 bases lay in between. This CDR3 is built from 11 residues. In nucleotides, the CDR3 is TGTGCCATCAGTCAGGGACGTGAGCAGTTCTTC. Protein: CAISQGREQFF.

The rearrangement links TRBV5-1 to TRBJ1-3; D might be TRBD1 (5 bases). Germline loops: CDR1 SGHRS, CDR2 YFSETQ. V lost 2 bases to trimming and J lost 4 bases, with 10 bases between them. The CDR3 length is 14 residues. CDR3: CASSFETAGNTIYF. DNA for the CDR3: TGCGCCAGCAGCTTCGAGACAGCGGGAAACACCATATATTTT.

J is TRBJ2-7 and V is TRBV6-6; 7 nucleotides line up with TRBD1. Germline V gene lookup returns CDR1 MNHNY and CDR2 SVGAGI (reference sequence). The CDR3 extends over 15 amino acids. Trimming at V came to 6 bases and at J to 1 base, leaving 9 bases not matched to a gene. CDR3 residues: CASSSQGTLSYEQYF. The CDR3 region has the DNA TGTGCCAGCAGCTCACAGGGGACATTGTCCTACGAGCAGTACTTC.

J is TRBJ2-3 and V is TRBV6-6; 7 bases align to TRBD1. The germline V gene has CDR1 MNHNY and CDR2 SVGAGI (reference sequence). CDR3 size: 13 residues. Trimming at V came to 7 bases and at J to 1 base, leaving 2 bases not matched to a gene. The CDR3 sequence: CASTGQGTDTQYF. Here the CDR3 DNA reads TGTGCCAGCACCGGACAGGGCACAGATACGCAGTATTTT.

This clone was counted a few times. CDR3 sequence reads: CASSSTPSSGANVLTF. DNA for the CDR3: TGTGCCAGCAGTTCAACACCCAGCTCTGGGGCCAACGTCCTGACTTTC. The chain is built from TRBV27 and TRBJ2-6; unclear D gene. The germline V gene has CDR1 MNHEY and CDR2 SMNVEV (reference sequence). The CDR3 consists of 16 residues. V was cut by 4 bases and J by 0 bases, with 10 bases left in between.

This clone has only a few counts. The rearrangement uses TRBV7-9 and TRBJ2-2, with TRBD2 matching over 11 bases. The CDR3 loop spans 15 amino acids. The J segment lost 6 bases and the V segment lost 4 bases, leaving 4 bases of the junction unmatched. From germline, CDR1 is SEHNR and CDR2 FQNEAQ (reference sequence). CDR3 loop: CASSSLAGVAGELFF. The CDR3 region has the DNA TGTGCCAGCAGCTCACTAGCGGGAGTTGCCGGGGAGCTGTTTTTT.

This rearrangement joins TRBV28 to TRBJ1-1, with D hard to call. Trimming cost V 6 bases and J 1 base, with 9 bases left between them. CDR3 size: 13 residues. Germline-derived CDR1 and CDR2 are MDHEN and SYDVKM. The CDR3 DNA reads TGTGCCAGCAGCGTGCTGAGGAACACTGAAGCTTTCTTT. Its translation: CASSVLRNTEAFF.

The chain employs TRBV5-1 and TRBJ2-1; 10 bases align to TRBD2. Germline CDR1 SGHRS, CDR2 YFSETQ. This CDR3 region has 15 residues. The V gene end was trimmed by 0 bases and the J gene end by 8 bases; junction bases not matched to a gene: 5. For the CDR3, the DNA is TGCGCCAGCAGCTTGGCAGCGGGAGGGCTAGATGAGCAGTTCTTC. It specifies CASSLAAGGLDEQFF. Looking up the rest from reference TRBV5-1 and TRBJ2-1 gives the full variable domain: KAGVTQTPRYLIKTRGQQVTLSCSPISGHRSVSWYQQTPGQGLQFLFEYFSETQRNKGNFPGRFSGRQFSNSRSEMNVSTLELGDSALYLCASSLAAGGLDEQFFGPGTRLTVL.

The V call is TRBV15, the J call TRBJ2-5; 8 bases line up with TRBD1. The CDR3 is made up of 17 amino acids. Germline CDR1 is LNHNV and CDR2 is YYDKDF (reference sequence). With 0 bases clipped from V and 7 bases from J, the junction kept 13 bases outside the gene matches. CDR3 in DNA: TGTGCCACCAGCAGAGATAAGGGAGCAGGGGGCGCGGGGACCCAGTACTTC. Its translation is CATSRDKGAGGAGTQYF.